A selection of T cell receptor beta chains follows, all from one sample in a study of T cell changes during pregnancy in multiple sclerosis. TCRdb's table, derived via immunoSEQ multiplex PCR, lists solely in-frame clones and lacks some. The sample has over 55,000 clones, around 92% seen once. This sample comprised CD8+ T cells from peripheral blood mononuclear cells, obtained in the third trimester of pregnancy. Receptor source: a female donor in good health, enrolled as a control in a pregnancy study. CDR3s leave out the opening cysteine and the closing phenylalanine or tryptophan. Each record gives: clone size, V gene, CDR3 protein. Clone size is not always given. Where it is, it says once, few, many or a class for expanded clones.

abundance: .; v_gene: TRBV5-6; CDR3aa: ASSVGYRGHEQY
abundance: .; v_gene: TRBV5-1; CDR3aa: ASSSGVGALLSSYNSPLH
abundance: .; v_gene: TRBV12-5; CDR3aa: ASGPGTGDTEAF
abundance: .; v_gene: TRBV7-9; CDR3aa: ASSLTGVKEVQY
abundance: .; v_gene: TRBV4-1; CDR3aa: ASSQDPRGSDEAF
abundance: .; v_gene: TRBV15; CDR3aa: ATSRDPPTTADNEQF
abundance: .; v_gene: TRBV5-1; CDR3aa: ASSGTDRGWTEAF
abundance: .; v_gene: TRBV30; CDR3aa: AWSVLTGGSGNTIY
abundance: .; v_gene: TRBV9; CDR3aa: ASSVGLAGYEQY
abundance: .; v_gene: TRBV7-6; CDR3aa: ASSLGGREGLGNSPLH
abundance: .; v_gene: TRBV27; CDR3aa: ASSFASREF
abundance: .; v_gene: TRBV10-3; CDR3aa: AISESPVVTVGYGYT
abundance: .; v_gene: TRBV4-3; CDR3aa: ASSQDGRPPHQPQH
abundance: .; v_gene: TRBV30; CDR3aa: AWVQGGSYGYT
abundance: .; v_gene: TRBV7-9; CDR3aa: ASSFGGGGSGELF
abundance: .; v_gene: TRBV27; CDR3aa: ASSLQGNTEAF
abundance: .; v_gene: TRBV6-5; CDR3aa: ASSYREGGRQPQH
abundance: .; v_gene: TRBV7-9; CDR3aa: ASSPQELYGYT
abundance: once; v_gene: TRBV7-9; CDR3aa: ASGTGSSYEQY
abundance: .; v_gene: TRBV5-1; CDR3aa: ASSLGHRGSGETQY
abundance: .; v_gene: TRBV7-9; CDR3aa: ASSPRTGINTEAF
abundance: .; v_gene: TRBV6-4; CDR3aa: ASSDSGGEGYT
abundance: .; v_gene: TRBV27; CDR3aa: ASSPQGSTEAF
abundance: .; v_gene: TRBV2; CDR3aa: ASRFTELNTGELF
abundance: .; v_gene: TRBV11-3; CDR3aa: ASSFSGSSYEQY
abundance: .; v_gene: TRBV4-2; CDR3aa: ASSQRLAGARGNEQF
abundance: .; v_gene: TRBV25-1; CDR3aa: ASSELSGAGGAF
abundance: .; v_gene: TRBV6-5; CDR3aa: ASSSRQGVSYEQY
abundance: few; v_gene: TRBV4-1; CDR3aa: ASSQGLTATYEQY
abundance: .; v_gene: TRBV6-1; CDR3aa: ASRNGLLGYGYT
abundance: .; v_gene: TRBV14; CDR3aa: ASSQEAWQANTGELF